This passage covers 25 T cell receptor beta chains from one sample sequenced in a study of CD8+CD57+ T cells in acquired aplastic anemia. Profiling of TCR beta VDJ combinations and CDR3 sequences used genomic DNA as template. TCRdb reanalysed the reads using MiXCR and keeps one entry per CDR3 protein. The sample includes 200,000 to 250,000 distinct CDR3 sequences, 30% to 35% seen only once; the top ten take 1.1%. The sample comprised sorted CD4+, CD8+, or CD8+CD57+ T cells (not recorded which) from PBMCs. The receptors originated from a human donor in good health, serving as a control.

J is TRBJ1-2 and V is TRBV10-3; 9 nucleotides align to TRBD1. J gave up 7 bases and V 8 bases, and 17 bases lay outside the gene matches. The CDR3 spans 16 residues. Germline assignment: CDR1 ENHRY and CDR2 SYGVKD. CDR3 residues: CAISSNSGTGQRGYTF. The CDR3 DNA reads TGTGCCATCTCTTCAAATTCCGGGACAGGGCAACGTGGCTACACCTTC.

About this clonotype: The junction shows a germline mismatch at one end, possibly a read error. The CDR3 here is CASSIWGSPGGLFF. The DNA of the CDR3 is TGTGCCAGTAGTATTTGGGGGAGCCCCGGGGGGCTGTTTTTT. The chain joins TRBV19 to TRBJ2-2; tentatively, D is TRBD2 (6 bases). The CDR3 extends over 14 amino acids. CDR1 and CDR2 from the germline V gene are LNHDA and SQIVND (reference sequence).

The count of this clonotype is one. The V gene is TRBV24-1, the J gene TRBJ2-1; 12 nucleotides align to TRBD2. Germline values: CDR1 KGHDR, CDR2 SFDVKD. V lost 7 bases and J lost 6; bases outside the gene matches: 12. The CDR3 contains 17 residues. CDR3 bases: TGTGCCACCAGCCCATCCCGGACTAGCGGGGTAAGCAATGAGCAGTTCTTC. Amino acid sequence: CATSPSRTSGVSNEQFF.

This clonotype was detected ten times or more. The V call is TRBV7-2, the J call TRBJ2-1, with D possibly matching TRBD2 (5 bases). This CDR3 is 12 amino acids long. CDR1 SGHTA and CDR2 FQGNSA come from the germline V gene. V was shortened by 4 bases and J by 4 bases, with 5 bases between the two germline ends. The CDR3 region is CASSWEYNEQFF. The CDR3 DNA is TGTGCCAGCAGCTGGGAGTACAATGAGCAGTTCTTC.

This clonotype was seen at least ten times. The chain joins TRBV5-1 to TRBJ2-7, with 8 bases identical to TRBD2. Germline V gene data show CDR1 as SGHRS and CDR2 as YFSETQ. This CDR3 has 16 residues. The V and J ends lost 4 bases and 0 bases, in that order; junction bases with no gene match: 9. In DNA, the CDR3 is TGCGCCAGCAGCCGCGCTAGCACTAGCGGCTCCTACGAGCAGTACTTC. This gives the protein CASSRASTSGSYEQYF.

The chain carries TRBV7-2 and TRBJ1-6; D remains ambiguous. V was shortened by 7 bases and J by 10 bases, with 14 bases between the two germline ends. This CDR3 has 13 amino acids. Germline V CDR1 and CDR2: SGHTA, FQGNSA. The CDR3 nucleotides are TGTGCCAGCACCACGACGGGTTGGTCACCCCTCCACTTT. Translating it yields CASTTTGWSPLHF.

This clonotype was detected ten times or more. The chain recombines TRBV2 with TRBJ2-1; 11 bases fit TRBD1. With 6 bases clipped from V and 10 bases from J, the junction kept 11 bases outside the gene matches. The CDR3 consists of 15 residues. Germline V gene sequence: CDR1 SNHLY, CDR2 FYNNEI. This CDR3 reads CASSSGLGQGEEQFF. DNA of the CDR3: TGTGCCAGCAGCTCGGGTCTGGGACAGGGGGAAGAGCAGTTCTTC.

This clonotype has a count of ten or more. V and J are TRBV25-1 and TRBJ1-2; TRBD1 aligns across 9 bases. The CDR3 is 14 residues long. V shed 4 bases and J 5 bases; nucleotides not matched to a gene: 5. Germline CDR1 is MGHDK and CDR2 is SYGVNS. CDR3: CASSGIGQGYGYTF. The DNA for the CDR3 is TGTGCCAGCAGTGGAATCGGACAGGGGTATGGCTACACCTTC.

This chain connects TRBV19 to TRBJ2-1; TRBD1 agrees at 7 bases. The CDR3 spans 15 residues. CDR1 LNHDA and CDR2 SQIVND come from the germline V gene (reference sequence). V was pared by 8 bases and J by 2 bases, with 9 bases of the junction left unmatched. The CDR3 protein is CASRTTGVAYNEQFF. In DNA form, the CDR3 reads TGTGCCAGTCGAACTACAGGGGTTGCCTACAATGAGCAGTTCTTC.

This clonotype has only a few counts. A single base separates this from a much larger clone, so it may be a read error. The chain couples TRBV7-9 to TRBJ2-7; the D is unclear. The germline CDR1 and CDR2 sequences are SEHNR and FQNEAQ (reference sequence). The CDR3 is 15 amino acids. The CDR3 loop reads CASSLGLQTSYGQYF. The CDR3 DNA is TGTGCCAGCAGCTTAGGTCTACAGACATCCTACGGGCAGTACTTC.

The chain employs TRBV4-2 and TRBJ2-7; 14 bases agree with TRBD2. The CDR3 runs 18 residues. V gave up 6 bases and J gave up 2 bases; unmatched junction bases: 12. Germline V lookup: CDR1 LGHNA, CDR2 YNFKEQ. CDR3 loop: CASRTGTSGSRGAYEQYF. CDR3 nucleotides: TGTGCCAGCAGAACCGGGACTAGCGGGAGTCGGGGAGCCTACGAGCAGTACTTC.

The chain is built from TRBV4-1 and TRBJ1-2; 9 nucleotides align to TRBD1. The CDR3 runs to 16 residues. Trimming cost V 3 bases and J 0 bases; bases outside gene matches: 5. Germline lookup yields CDR1 MGHRA and CDR2 YSYEKL. In nucleotides, the CDR3 is TGCGCCAGCAGCCACGCGACAGGGGGAGCTAACTATGGCTACACCTTC. Translating gives CASSHATGGANYGYTF.

The chain combines TRBV24-1 with TRBJ1-1, with TRBD1 identical over 11 bases. V lost 12 bases and J lost 8; bases outside the gene matches: 10. This CDR3 comprises 13 residues. The V gene's germline CDR1 is KGHDR and CDR2 SFDVKD. The CDR3 loop is CAAKDRGLPEAFF. In nucleotides, the CDR3 is TGTGCCGCCAAGGACAGGGGGCTACCCGAAGCTTTCTTT.

This clonotype was recorded at least ten times. The chain employs TRBV20-1 and TRBJ2-7; D may be TRBD2 (6 bases). Germline CDR1 DFQATT, CDR2 SNEGSKA (reference sequence). Trimming removed 5 bases from V and 2 bases from J, with 13 bases in between. The CDR3 length is 13 residues. CDR3 residues: CSAEGGGAYEQYF. CDR3 in DNA: TGCAGTGCTGAGGGCGGAGGGGCCTACGAGCAGTACTTC.

This rearrangement joins TRBV4-3 to TRBJ1-6, with TRBD1 as a possible D gene (5 bases). V lost 0 bases and J lost 1, with 10 bases in between. Germline CDR1 LGHNA, CDR2 YSLEER. This CDR3 region has 17 residues. In DNA, the CDR3 is TGCGCCAGCAGCCAAGATCTGGGGGATTCCTATAATTCACCCCTCCACTTT. Translated, it gives CASSQDLGDSYNSPLHF.

This clonotype was observed many times. The V and J genes are TRBV5-8 and TRBJ1-6; a weak D match, TRBD1 (6 bases). The CDR3 extends over 15 amino acids. V lost 0 bases and J 8 bases, leaving 12 bases between the germline ends. Germline V gene data show CDR1 as SGHTS and CDR2 as YDEGEE. CDR3 amino acids: CASSLGGKGDSPLHF. The CDR3 DNA reads as TGTGCCAGCAGCTTGGGCGGTAAGGGGGATTCACCCCTCCACTTT.

In its sample, this clonotype was seen a few times. The rearrangement uses TRBV5-1 and TRBJ2-1; D unresolved. The CDR3 is 14 amino acids. Trimming shortened V by 7 bases and J by 9 bases, and 20 bases separated the two germline ends. The germline CDR1 and CDR2 sequences are SGHRS and YFSETQ. CDR3 DNA sequence: TGCGCCAGCCACAATTCCGGGTCCCACGTTGAGCAGTTCTTC. This sequence encodes CASHNSGSHVEQFF.

J is TRBJ1-1 and V is TRBV28; the D is unclear. V was cut by 2 bases and J by 1 base, with 8 bases left in between. The CDR3 consists of 14 residues. Germline V gives CDR1 MDHEN, CDR2 SYDVKM. The CDR3 protein is CASSLTQTNTEAFF. The CDR3 DNA sequence: TGTGCCAGCAGTTTAACACAGACGAACACTGAAGCTTTCTTT.

This clonotype has just one count. The chain couples TRBV19 to TRBJ1-2, with TRBD1 as a possible D gene (5 bases). The CDR3 spans 15 residues. The germline gives CDR1 LNHDA, CDR2 SQIVND (reference sequence). V gave up 8 bases and J gave up 8 bases, with 24 bases separating them. The CDR3 is CASGPGGDLWSGYTF. The CDR3 nucleotides read TGTGCCAGTGGACCGGGGGGGGATTTGTGGTCCGGCTACACCTTC.

The sample holds many counts of this clonotype. The rearrangement uses TRBV5-1 and TRBJ2-7; unclear D gene. Germline CDR1 SGHRS, CDR2 YFSETQ. V gave up 3 bases and J gave up 3 bases, with 13 bases separating them. The CDR3 consists of 14 residues. The CDR3 DNA is TGCGCCAGCAGCTGGACGTTGAGTGGCTACGAGCAGTACTTC. It codes for CASSWTLSGYEQYF.

The chain joins TRBV29-1 to TRBJ1-2, with 7 bases lining up with TRBD1. Trimming removed 7 bases from V and 8 bases from J; junction bases left unmatched: 10. This CDR3 has 12 amino acids. Germline V lookup: CDR1 SQVTM, CDR2 ANQGSEA. CDR3 in amino acids: CSADRAAQGYTF. CDR3 DNA: TGCAGCGCCGACAGGGCCGCCCAAGGCTACACCTTC.

The chain uses TRBV12-3 or TRBV12-4 and TRBJ1-1, with 9 bases matching TRBD1. There are 17 residues in the CDR3. V gave up 8 bases and J gave up 5 bases; unmatched junction bases: 18. The CDR3 spells CASSRGTGRGGPTEAFF. The CDR3 coding sequence is TGTGCCAGCTCACGAGGGACAGGGCGAGGAGGTCCGACTGAAGCTTTCTTT.

The chain employs TRBV27 and TRBJ1-1, with TRBD1 matching over 8 bases. CDR1 is MNHEY and CDR2 is SMNVEV in the germline V gene (reference sequence). The V segment lost 5 bases and the J segment 3 bases; nucleotides outside the gene matches: 2. The length of the CDR3 is 13 residues. The CDR3 is CASSPRGHTEAFF. CDR3 DNA sequence: TGTGCCAGCAGTCCCAGGGGGCACACTGAAGCTTTCTTT.

This clonotype was seen at least ten times. The chain joins TRBV5-1 to TRBJ1-2; D perhaps matches TRBD1 (6 bases). The CDR3 covers 15 residues. V lost 1 base to trimming and J lost 8 bases, with 18 bases between them. Germline loops: CDR1 SGHRS, CDR2 YFSETQ. The CDR3 nucleotides are TGCGCCAGCAGCTTGAATGGCCCCGGGGGCCCGGGCTACACCTTC. It yields the protein CASSLNGPGGPGYTF.

V and J are TRBV29-1 and TRBJ1-2; 10 bases are shared with TRBD1. The CDR3 contains 15 residues. Looked up from germline, CDR1 is SQVTM and CDR2 is ANQGSEA. J was trimmed by 6 bases and V by 4 bases; bases with no gene match: 11. The CDR3 protein is CSVGRGGTGADGYTF. The CDR3 DNA reads as TGCAGCGTTGGGCGAGGAGGGACAGGGGCGGATGGCTACACCTTC.